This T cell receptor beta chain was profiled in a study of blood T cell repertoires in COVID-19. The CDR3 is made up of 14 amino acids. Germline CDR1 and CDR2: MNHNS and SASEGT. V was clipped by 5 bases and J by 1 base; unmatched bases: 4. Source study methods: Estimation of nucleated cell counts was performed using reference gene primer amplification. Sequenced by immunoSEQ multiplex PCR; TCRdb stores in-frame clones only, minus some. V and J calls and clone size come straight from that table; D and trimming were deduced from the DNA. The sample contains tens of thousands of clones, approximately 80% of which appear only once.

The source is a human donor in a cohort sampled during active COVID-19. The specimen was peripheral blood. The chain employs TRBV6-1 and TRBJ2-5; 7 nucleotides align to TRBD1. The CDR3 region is CASSPGTVQETQYF. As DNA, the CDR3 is TGTGCCAGCAGTCCCGGGACAGTCCAAGAGACCCAGTACTTC.